Listed below are T cell receptor beta chains from one sample, sequenced in a study of T cell responses to AZD1222 COVID-19 vaccine. TCRdb's table, derived via immunoSEQ multiplex PCR, lists solely in-frame clones and lacks some. The sample includes tens of thousands of clones, roughly 86% seen only once; the top ten take approximately 5.4%. This specimen was peripheral blood, taken on day 0 of MenACWY control vaccination. These receptors all stem from an adult in good health. The conserved cysteine and the conserved F or W are not part of the CDR3 here.

>TRBV29-1|TRBJ2-4
SVDVGQTIQY
>TRBV6-5|TRBJ1-2
ASSYSMGVLNYGYT
>TRBV7-8|TRBJ1-1
ASSLAGGTTEAF
>TRBV7-6|TRBJ2-7
ASSLSTGGPYEQY
>TRBV7-9|TRBJ1-2
ASSLGGAGEGGYT
>TRBV18|TRBJ1-6
ASSPGGDFGSYNSPLH
>TRBV6-5|TRBJ1-6
ASSYSGVSPLH
>TRBV3-1/TRBV3-2|TRBJ1-5
ASSPSTGGNQPQH
>TRBV19|TRBJ1-1
ASSMNVVNTEAF
>TRBV5-1|TRBJ1-3
ASSLEGQGNTIY
>TRBV7-6|TRBJ2-7
ASSSGQGPNYEQY
>TRBV16|TRBJ1-1
ASSPRGDMNTEAF
>TRBV6-2/TRBV6-3|TRBJ1-2
ASSPSNYGYT
>TRBV6-5|TRBJ1-1
ASRPGQGIYEAF
>TRBV5-1|TRBJ2-7
ASSRSPGQAYEQY
>TRBV10-3|TRBJ1-1
AIRPDRNTEAF
>TRBV4-1|TRBJ1-2
ASSQDLGANYGYT
>TRBV7-6|TRBJ1-6
ASSLAGYNSPLH
>TRBV6-1|TRBJ1-1
ASSGGGTGARNTEAF
>TRBV13|TRBJ1-2
ASSSGEIYGYT
>TRBV5-6|TRBJ1-6
ASSLDRQRNSPLH
>TRBV19|TRBJ1-6
ATGTGGYSPLH
>TRBV7-4|TRBJ1-6
ASSYYVFRTGRSPLH
>TRBV7-3|TRBJ2-1
ASSLRATGNEQF
>TRBV30|TRBJ2-2
AWSGTGNTGELF
>TRBV30|TRBJ1-5
AWSVPGDVQPQH
>TRBV7-9|TRBJ1-4
ASSLGSTNEKLF
>TRBV4-3|TRBJ1-6
ASSQDIQGGSPLH
>TRBV9|TRBJ1-2
ASSVAAHYGYT
>TRBV9|TRBJ1-3
ASRAGISGNTIY